This entry lists 32 T cell receptor beta chains sequenced from one sample in a study of shared clonotypes between healthy human individuals. CD8 cells classed as naive were CD45RO-negative and positively selected for CCR7, excluding terminally differentiated effector memory CD45RA+ cells. Assay: immunoSEQ multiplex PCR; the TCRdb copy retains only in-frame clones and omits some. This sample has over 2,000,000 clones, with 90% to 95% found just once. What was sequenced was naive CD8+ T cells from PBMCs. These receptors all come from a man aged 18 to 30 in good health. Some clones in this sample may be carry-over from other donors' samples.

The chain links TRBV4-1 to TRBJ2-1; 7 positions agree with TRBD2. V was clipped by 1 base and J by 0 bases; unmatched bases: 6. The germline CDR1 and CDR2 sequences are MGHRA and YSYEKL. This CDR3 is built from 17 residues. This chain's CDR3 is CASSQVPRLASYNEQFF. In DNA form, the CDR3 reads TGCGCCAGCAGCCAAGTACCTAGACTAGCCTCCTACAATGAGCAGTTCTTC.

The chain joins TRBV19 to TRBJ2-7; D possibly corresponds to TRBD1 (5 bases). V shed 0 bases and J shed 0 bases, with 6 bases lying between them. The CDR3 runs to 14 residues. Germline loops: CDR1 LNHDA, CDR2 SQIVND (reference sequence). Here the CDR3 reads CASSIDRASYEQYF. The CDR3 nucleotides read TGTGCCAGTAGTATAGACAGGGCCTCCTACGAGCAGTACTTC.

This rearrangement joins TRBV9 to TRBJ2-1; 10 bases fit TRBD2. The junction had 13 bases not matched to a gene; V was cut back by 3 bases and J by 10 bases. There are 16 residues in the CDR3. Germline CDR1 SGDLS, CDR2 YYNGEE. The CDR3 spells CASSGGLAYTILEQFF. DNA of the CDR3: TGTGCCAGCAGCGGGGGACTAGCGTATACAATTCTGGAGCAGTTCTTC.

The chain employs TRBV28 and TRBJ2-2, with D possibly called TRBD1 or TRBD2 (5 bases each). V gave up 6 bases and J gave up 7 bases, with 21 bases separating them. Germline CDR1 MDHEN, CDR2 SYDVKM. This CDR3 spans 16 amino acids. CDR3 region: CASSPPGPIENGELFF. In DNA form, the CDR3 reads TGTGCCAGCAGCCCTCCGGGGCCTATCGAGAACGGGGAGCTGTTTTTT.

This clone was seen once. The rearrangement uses TRBV11-2 and TRBJ2-1; 10 bases line up with TRBD1. CDR3 length: 15 amino acids. Germline CDR1 is SGHAT and CDR2 is FQNNGV. V shed 6 bases, J shed 2 bases, and the junction held 4 bases outside the gene matches. The CDR3 loop reads CASRPGQGAYNEQFF. The CDR3 nucleotides read TGTGCCAGCAGACCCGGACAGGGGGCCTACAATGAGCAGTTCTTC.

This chain uses TRBV4-1 with TRBJ2-1; 10 nucleotides align to TRBD2. Germline CDR1 is MGHRA and CDR2 is YSYEKL. The CDR3 length is 15 residues. Trimming at V came to 4 bases and at J to 7 bases, leaving 7 bases not matched to a gene. Written as DNA, the CDR3 is TGCGCCAGCAGCCCCCGAGGTAGCGGGGGGAATGAGCAGTTCTTC. Protein product: CASSPRGSGGNEQFF.

V gene TRBV5-1 combines with J gene TRBJ1-2; 9 nucleotides match TRBD1. J lost 4 bases, V lost 4 bases, and 8 bases had no gene match. The CDR3 extends over 15 amino acids. Germline CDR1 is SGHRS and CDR2 is YFSETQ. The DNA of the CDR3 is TGCGCCAGCAGCACATGGACAGGGGAATTCTATGGCTACACCTTC. Translation: CASSTWTGEFYGYTF.

The chain uses TRBV2 and TRBJ1-2; 7 bases match TRBD1. CDR1 is SNHLY, CDR2 FYNNEI, per germline. Trimming cost V 6 bases and J 0 bases; bases outside gene matches: 4. The CDR3 is 14 residues long. The DNA for the CDR3 is TGTGCCAGCAGGGTGACAGGGACTAACTATGGCTACACCTTC. It yields the protein CASRVTGTNYGYTF.

This chain joins TRBV5-4 and TRBJ1-6; weak D call: TRBD1 (5 bases). Trimming left V 1 base short and J 10 bases short, with 15 bases between. CDR3 size: 15 residues. Germline CDR1 SGHNT, CDR2 YYREEE (reference sequence). The CDR3, as DNA: TGTGCCAGCAGCTTGAAGGGGCCAGGCGGATCACCCCTCCACTTT. Translating it yields CASSLKGPGGSPLHF.

In regard to this clone: This sample includes further DNA sequences coding for the same CDR3. This chain connects TRBV10-3 to TRBJ2-1, with D perhaps matching TRBD1 (6 bases). Trimming left V 0 bases short and J 6 bases short, with 6 bases between. Looked up from germline, CDR1 is ENHRY and CDR2 is SYGVKD. The CDR3 runs to 13 residues. The CDR3, as DNA: TGTGCCATCAGTGAGTCGGGGGCCAATGAGCAGTTCTTC. Translating it yields CAISESGANEQFF.

This clone has just one count. The gene calls are TRBV7-2 and TRBJ2-2; no clear D. CDR3 length: 14 residues. CDR1 and CDR2 from the germline V gene are SGHTA and FQGNSA. V gave up 3 bases and J gave up 1 base, with 6 bases separating them. CDR3 sequence reads: CASSFGRNTGELFF. CDR3 nucleotide sequence: TGTGCCAGCAGCTTTGGCCGGAACACCGGGGAGCTGTTTTTT.

The chain uses TRBV27 and TRBJ1-2; D is possibly TRBD1 (6 bases). From germline, CDR1 is MNHEY and CDR2 SMNVEV (reference sequence). This CDR3 has 18 residues. Trimming removed 5 bases from V and 0 bases from J, with 22 bases in between. This CDR3 is CASSPLRTDFLTNYGYTF. The CDR3 DNA reads TGTGCCAGCAGTCCCCTCAGGACAGATTTTCTAACTAACTATGGCTACACCTTC.

Worth noting for this clone: The sample carries other DNA sequences with the same CDR3. The chain combines TRBV6-5 with TRBJ2-3; D gene unclear. CDR1 and CDR2 from the germline V gene are MNHEY and SVGAGI. There are 14 residues in the CDR3. Deletions cut 0 bases from V and 0 bases from J, with 4 bases between. The CDR3 loop is CASSYSTSTDTQYF. In DNA, the CDR3 is TGTGCCAGCAGTTACTCGACTAGCACAGATACGCAGTATTTT.

This clone has just one count. The V gene is TRBV7-8, the J gene TRBJ2-7, with no clear D. The CDR3 has 13 amino acids. The V gene's germline CDR1 is SGHVS and CDR2 FQNEAQ. V was trimmed by 5 bases and J by 2 bases, leaving 10 bases between them. The CDR3 protein is CASSLDFPYEQYF. The CDR3 nucleotides read TGTGCCAGCAGCCTCGACTTTCCCTACGAGCAGTACTTC. Drawing the rest from reference TRBV7-8 and TRBJ2-7, the complete variable domain is GAGVSQSPRYKVAKRGQDVALRCDPISGHVSLFWYQQALGQGPEFLTYFQNEAQLDKSGLPSDRFFAERPEGSVSTLKIQRTQQEDSAVYLCASSLDFPYEQYFGPGTRLTVT.

The CDR3 nucleotides are TGTGCTAGTGGTTTGGGCCGGGAGGGCCGCAATGAGCAGTTCTTC. Amino acids: CASGLGREGRNEQFF. The chain is built from TRBV12-5 and TRBJ2-1, with 8 positions matching TRBD2. Trimming took 1 base from V and 6 from J; bases not matched to a gene: 5. Per germline, CDR1 LGHNT and CDR2 FRNRAP. The CDR3 length is 15 residues.

The chain combines TRBV4-2 with TRBJ2-1; the match to TRBD2 covers 10 bases. The CDR3 consists of 16 residues. CDR1 is LGHNA and CDR2 is YNFKEQ in the germline V gene. The V gene end was trimmed by 3 bases and the J gene end by 5 bases; junction bases not matched to a gene: 7. CDR3 DNA sequence: TGTGCCAGCAGCCAGATACTAGCGGGGATACACAATGAGCAGTTCTTC. This sequence encodes CASSQILAGIHNEQFF.

About this clone: A read error may account for a junction end that differs from germline. The J gene is TRBJ2-7, the V gene TRBV5-4, with 11 nucleotides matching TRBD1. The CDR3 spans 15 residues. Per germline, CDR1 SGHNT and CDR2 YYREEE (reference sequence). The CDR3 bases are TGTGCCAGCATCTTGGAGGGACAGGGGGTCTACGAGCAGTACTTC. It specifies CASILEGQGVYEQYF.

Concerning this clone: Other DNA sequences from this sample encode an identical CDR3 as well. V and J are TRBV27 and TRBJ2-1, with 11 bases identical to TRBD1. Per germline, CDR1 MNHEY and CDR2 SMNVEV (reference sequence). The V and J ends lost 3 bases and 4 bases, in that order; junction bases with no gene match: 2. This CDR3 spans 15 amino acids. The CDR3 bases are TGTGCCAGCAGTTTGGACAGGGGGCCTTACAATGAGCAGTTCTTC. It translates to CASSLDRGPYNEQFF.

Notes on this clone: At the DNA level, this CDR3 is encoded by other sequences in the same sample as well. The genes are TRBV7-9 and TRBJ1-1; D uncertain. Germline V gene data show CDR1 as SEHNR and CDR2 as FQNEAQ (reference sequence). Trimming cost V 4 bases and J 1 base, with 7 bases left between them. This CDR3 is 13 amino acids long. The CDR3 nucleotides are TGTGCCAGCAGCTCCCCCGGGAACACTGAAGCTTTCTTT. It yields the protein CASSSPGNTEAFF.

This rearrangement joins TRBV7-2 to TRBJ2-7, with TRBD1 as a possible D gene (6 bases). Trimming cost V 8 bases and J 5 bases, with 19 bases left between them. Germline values: CDR1 SGHTA, CDR2 FQGNSA. This CDR3 spans 14 amino acids. CDR3 in DNA: TGTGCCAGCCGCATGACAGGCCACCCCGACGAGCAGTACTTC. The encoded protein is CASRMTGHPDEQYF.

This clone was observed a single time. The chain uses TRBV4-3 and TRBJ2-3; 11 bases map to TRBD2. Per the germline V gene, CDR1 is LGHNA and CDR2 is YSLEER. V lost 3 bases, J lost 4 bases, and 12 bases stayed unmatched. The CDR3 contains 18 residues. The CDR3 region has the DNA TGCGCCAGCAGCCAGAACCCACTAGCGGGAGTAGGCCCAGATACGCAGTATTTT. Amino acid sequence: CASSQNPLAGVGPDTQYF.

The chain joins TRBV4-1 to TRBJ2-7, with 9 bases aligning to TRBD2. Looked up from germline, CDR1 is MGHRA and CDR2 is YSYEKL. V lost 0 bases, J lost 1 base, and 4 bases stayed unmatched. The CDR3 sequence is 16 residues long. The CDR3 region is CASSQDLAGISYEQYF. As DNA, the CDR3 is TGCGCCAGCAGCCAAGATCTAGCGGGGATATCCTACGAGCAGTACTTC.

The J gene is TRBJ2-7, the V gene TRBV6-1; D remains ambiguous. The CDR3 length is 15 residues. The V gene's germline CDR1 is MNHNS and CDR2 SASEGT. V lost 0 bases to trimming and J lost 4 bases, with 13 bases between them. CDR3 DNA sequence: TGTGCCAGCAGTGAAGCGCTTCACTGGGCTTACGAGCAGTACTTC. Translation: CASSEALHWAYEQYF.

The chain uses TRBV9 and TRBJ2-1; weak D call: TRBD2 (5 bases). CDR1 SGDLS and CDR2 YYNGEE come from the germline V gene. V was shortened by 3 bases and J by 0 bases, with 13 bases between the two germline ends. The CDR3 runs to 16 residues. The CDR3 spells CASSAASGSSYNEQFF. The CDR3 bases are TGTGCCAGCAGCGCCGCAAGCGGAAGCTCCTACAATGAGCAGTTCTTC.

V and J are TRBV19 and TRBJ2-7, with D possibly called TRBD1 or TRBD2 (5 bases each). Germline loops: CDR1 LNHDA, CDR2 SQIVND (reference sequence). V was pared by 6 bases and J by 0 bases, with 15 bases between. The length of the CDR3 is 15 residues. The CDR3 reads CASRWDPSSSYEQYF. The CDR3 region has the DNA TGTGCCAGTAGGTGGGACCCCTCGAGCTCCTACGAGCAGTACTTC.

In this sample, this clone turned up once. This chain links TRBV27 with TRBJ2-3; D unresolved. Trimming stripped 4 bases from V and 3 bases from J, with 14 bases between. The length of the CDR3 is 15 residues. The V gene's germline CDR1 is MNHEY and CDR2 SMNVEV (reference sequence). The CDR3 nucleotides read TGTGCCAGCAGTTCCAGCCGACAAGGGACAGATACGCAGTATTTT. It codes for CASSSSRQGTDTQYF.

The V and J genes are TRBV2 and TRBJ2-1; the D gene is possibly TRBD1 (5 bases). Trimming pared 4 bases from V and 5 bases from J, leaving 12 bases between. The CDR3 totals 14 residues. Germline V gives CDR1 SNHLY, CDR2 FYNNEI. This chain's CDR3 is CASSAQQGHNEQFF. Here the CDR3 DNA reads TGTGCCAGCAGTGCGCAGCAGGGCCACAATGAGCAGTTCTTC.

The CDR3 nucleotides are TGTGCCAGCAGGACCGGGACTAGCAACACAGATACGCAGTATTTT. Protein sequence: CASRTGTSNTDTQYF. The chain carries TRBV6-1 and TRBJ2-3, with TRBD2 matching 9 bases. J lost 2 bases, V lost 6 bases, and 6 bases had no gene match. The CDR3 sequence is 15 residues long. Germline V gives CDR1 MNHNS, CDR2 SASEGT.

The chain recombines TRBV5-1 with TRBJ1-1, with a possible D match to TRBD1 (6 bases). Germline CDR1 reads SGHRS; CDR2 reads YFSETQ. The CDR3 consists of 12 residues. Trimming removed 0 bases from V and 7 bases from J, with 7 bases in between. CDR3 region: CASSLGTDEAFF. The DNA of the CDR3 is TGCGCCAGCAGCTTGGGGACAGATGAAGCTTTCTTT.

The chain has TRBV28 and TRBJ2-5; 9 positions agree with TRBD1. The germline V gene has CDR1 MDHEN and CDR2 SYDVKM. This CDR3 has 17 residues. Trimming removed 3 bases from V and 5 bases from J; junction bases left unmatched: 13. In DNA, the CDR3 is TGTGCCAGCAGTTTTCCGTCTAAGGACAGGGGTTGGGAGACCCAGTACTTC. Translating gives CASSFPSKDRGWETQYF.

This rearrangement joins TRBV19 to TRBJ2-1; 9 positions match TRBD1. This CDR3 region has 15 residues. V lost 3 bases and J lost 7; bases outside the gene matches: 7. Germline V gene lookup returns CDR1 LNHDA and CDR2 SQIVND (reference sequence). CDR3 sequence: CASSIPGQGRNEQFF. The CDR3 nucleotides are TGTGCCAGTAGTATCCCGGGACAGGGTAGAAATGAGCAGTTCTTC.

This rearrangement joins TRBV4-1 to TRBJ1-2, with D tentatively TRBD1 (5 bases). The V gene lost 2 bases and the J gene lost 2 bases, with 12 bases spanning the gap. This CDR3 is 15 amino acids long. Germline V gene data show CDR1 as MGHRA and CDR2 as YSYEKL. As DNA, the CDR3 is TGCGCCAGCAGCCAAATTGCCAGGGAGAACTATGGCTACACCTTC. Translating gives CASSQIARENYGYTF.